This passage covers 20 T cell receptor beta chains from one sample sequenced in a study of T cells after yellow fever vaccination. TCRdb re-analysed the 5' RACE reads in MiXCR, keeping a single row per CDR3 protein. The sample holds about 350,000 distinct CDR3 sequences, less than 9.5% seen once. The sequencing used PBMCs, collected more than 35 days after the first yellow fever vaccination. All receptors come from a man aged 18 to 30 who received the YFV17D yellow fever vaccine.

This clonotype was detected a few times. The chain is built from TRBV6-2 or TRBV6-3 and TRBJ2-3; 9 bases align to TRBD2. This CDR3 region has 17 residues. V lost 0 bases, J lost 3 bases, and 7 bases stayed unmatched. Germline CDR1 is MNHEY and CDR2 is SVGEGT. This chain's CDR3 is CASSYSIERGETDTQYF. The CDR3 DNA reads as TGTGCCAGCAGTTACTCGATCGAGCGGGGGGAAACAGATACGCAGTATTTT.

This clonotype was seen a few times. The rearrangement joins TRBV5-1 to TRBJ2-1; 8 positions match TRBD2. The CDR3 consists of 19 residues. Germline lookup yields CDR1 SGHRS and CDR2 YFSETQ. Trimming at V came to 7 bases and at J to 4 bases, leaving 22 bases not matched to a gene. The CDR3 nucleotides are TGCGCCAGCCGGCCGGGGGTGCGGGGGGATCGGGAGTCGTACAATGAGCAGTTCTTC. Its protein product is CASRPGVRGDRESYNEQFF. Combining the CDR3 with reference TRBV5-1 and TRBJ2-1 gives the whole variable domain KAGVTQTPRYLIKTRGQQVTLSCSPISGHRSVSWYQQTPGQGLQFLFEYFSETQRNKGNFPGRFSGRQFSNSRSEMNVSTLELGDSALYLCASRPGVRGDRESYNEQFFGPGTRLTVL.

This clonotype turned up a few times. The chain recombines TRBV4-3 with TRBJ2-4, with no clear D. Trimming left V 0 bases short and J 7 bases short, with 13 bases between. From germline, CDR1 is LGHNA and CDR2 YSLEER. The CDR3 length is 15 residues. CDR3 in DNA: TGCGCCAGCAGCCAAGATCTCGGTACCTCGAACATTCAGTACTTC. Its translation: CASSQDLGTSNIQYF.

CDR3 in amino acids: CASSPGLGRDEQFF. CDR3 bases: TGTGCCAGCTCACCGGGACTAGGGAGAGATGAGCAGTTCTTC. The rearrangement links TRBV18 to TRBJ2-1; 8 bases are a match to TRBD2. Germline lookup yields CDR1 KGHSH and CDR2 LQKENI. J gave up 8 bases and V 3 bases, and 6 bases lay outside the gene matches. This CDR3 has 14 residues. Full variable domain (remainder filled in from reference TRBV18 and TRBJ2-1): NAGVMQNPRHLVRRRGQEARLRCSPMKGHSHVYWYRQLPEEGLKFMVYLQKENIIDESGMPKERFSAEFPKEGPSILRIQQVVRGDSAAYFCASSPGLGRDEQFFGPGTRLTVL.

This clonotype turned up a few times. The chain has TRBV12-3 or TRBV12-4 and TRBJ2-7; TRBD1 matches at 12 bases. Losses at the gene ends were 6 bases for V and 3 bases for J; bases not matched to a gene: 6. The length of the CDR3 is 15 residues. The CDR3 sequence is CASRTGTGGFYEQYF. The CDR3 DNA sequence: TGTGCCAGCAGGACCGGGACAGGGGGCTTCTACGAGCAGTACTTC.

This chain joins TRBV24-1 and TRBJ2-5, with D uncertain. The CDR3 is made up of 13 amino acids. Trimming shortened V by 4 bases and J by 4 bases, and 9 bases separated the two germline ends. Per the germline V gene, CDR1 is KGHDR and CDR2 is SFDVKD. The CDR3 sequence: CATSDVTGETQYF. Here the CDR3 DNA reads TGTGCCACCAGTGACGTGACGGGAGAGACCCAGTACTTC.

This chain uses TRBV20-1 with TRBJ1-6; D perhaps matches TRBD1 (5 bases). In germline, CDR1 is DFQATT, CDR2 SNEGSKA (reference sequence). Trimming took off 1 base at V and 7 bases at J, with 11 bases between the two ends. The CDR3 length is 14 residues. The CDR3 nucleotides are TGCAGTGCTAGAGCGGGGGACTGGAATTCACCCCTCCACTTT. Its protein product is CSARAGDWNSPLHF.

In its sample, this clonotype was seen a few times. V usage is TRBV7-9 and J usage is TRBJ2-7, with D hard to call. The CDR3 is made up of 14 amino acids. V was shortened by 1 base and J by 1 base, with 8 bases between the two germline ends. Germline CDR1 reads SEHNR; CDR2 reads FQNEAQ (reference sequence). CDR3: CASSLGIQSYEQYF. The CDR3 DNA sequence: TGTGCCAGCAGCTTAGGAATCCAATCCTACGAGCAGTACTTC.

This chain links TRBV14 with TRBJ2-1; D is perhaps TRBD1 (5 bases). Per the germline V gene, CDR1 is SGHDN and CDR2 is FVKESK. The CDR3 runs 15 residues. The V and J ends lost 2 bases and 3 bases respectively, with 11 bases between them. The DNA of the CDR3 is TGTGCCAGCAGCCAAACCCTAGGGGTCTACAATGAGCAGTTCTTC. Its translation: CASSQTLGVYNEQFF.

This chain uses TRBV4-1 with TRBJ2-3; 7 positions match TRBD2. V was clipped by 0 bases and J by 4 bases; unmatched bases: 10. CDR1 MGHRA and CDR2 YSYEKL come from the germline V gene. The CDR3 has 17 amino acids. The CDR3 loop reads CASSQDGLAEMADTQYF. In DNA, the CDR3 is TGCGCCAGCAGCCAAGATGGTCTAGCGGAGATGGCAGATACGCAGTATTTT.

The chain employs TRBV4-2 and TRBJ2-7; 9 nucleotides line up with TRBD2. Germline CDR1 is LGHNA and CDR2 is YNFKEQ. The CDR3 contains 15 residues. V lost 0 bases to trimming and J lost 2 bases; unmatched junction nucleotides: 2. For the CDR3, the DNA is TGTGCCAGCAGCCAAGAGCGGGGGGGCCCCTACGAGCAGTACTTC. Translating gives CASSQERGGPYEQYF.

This clonotype was recorded many times. The chain is built from TRBV6-5 and TRBJ2-7; D is ambiguous. V lost 7 bases, J lost 7 bases, and 11 bases lay in between. The CDR3 length is 11 residues. Looked up from germline, CDR1 is MNHEY and CDR2 is SVGAGI. This CDR3 reads CASTSAGEQYF. CDR3 in DNA: TGTGCCAGCACCTCGGCCGGGGAGCAGTACTTC.

Only a few counts were recorded for this clonotype. This sequence joins TRBV5-1 and TRBJ1-2, with 7 bases lining up with TRBD1. The CDR3 is made up of 14 amino acids. V dropped 2 bases and J dropped 2; count of bases not matched to a gene: 3. Germline V gene lookup returns CDR1 SGHRS and CDR2 YFSETQ. The CDR3 reads CASSFGDSNYGYTF. The CDR3 region has the DNA TGCGCCAGCAGCTTCGGGGACAGCAACTATGGCTACACCTTC.

CDR3 DNA: TGTGCCAGCAGCTTAAGCAACGGCTATGGCTACACCTTC. This translates into CASSLSNGYGYTF. The chain employs TRBV7-9 and TRBJ1-2; D remains ambiguous. This CDR3 region has 13 residues. V was clipped by 2 bases and J by 4 bases, with 8 bases between them. Germline CDR1 SEHNR, CDR2 FQNEAQ (reference sequence).

This sequence joins TRBV7-2 and TRBJ1-3; no firm D call. This CDR3 contains 15 residues. Per the germline V gene, CDR1 is SGHTA and CDR2 is FQGNSA. Trimming took 6 bases from V and 8 from J, leaving 20 bases between them. Written as DNA, the CDR3 is TGTGCCAGCAGAACTGACCAAATATGGGAGGACACCATATATTTT. Its translation is CASRTDQIWEDTIYF.

This chain connects TRBV4-3 to TRBJ2-1; D perhaps matches TRBD1 (6 bases). This CDR3 region has 16 residues. Germline CDR1 LGHNA, CDR2 YSLEER. V was shortened by 0 bases and J by 4 bases, with 13 bases between the two germline ends. CDR3 sequence (DNA): TGCGCCAGCAGCCAAGATCCGCTGGGGGCGTACAATGAGCAGTTCTTC. Encoded protein: CASSQDPLGAYNEQFF.

This clonotype was picked up many times. The chain is built from TRBV20-1 and TRBJ2-7, with 12 bases fitting TRBD2. The CDR3 has 15 residues. V dropped 5 bases and J dropped 0; count of bases not matched to a gene: 5. Germline V gives CDR1 DFQATT, CDR2 SNEGSKA (reference sequence). The DNA of the CDR3 is TGCAGTGCTCGAGGACTAGCGGGGACCTCCTACGAGCAGTACTTC. Protein sequence: CSARGLAGTSYEQYF.

This clonotype was counted between two and nine times. This chain uses TRBV11-2 with TRBJ2-7; 9 bases are shared with TRBD1. CDR1 is SGHAT, CDR2 FQNNGV, per germline. The CDR3 consists of 18 residues. Unmatched junction bases numbered 14, after V lost 5 bases and J lost 0 bases. CDR3 coding DNA: TGTGCCAGCAGCCTACGAGTAGGGGGACAGGGCACCTCCTACGAGCAGTACTTC. It encodes CASSLRVGGQGTSYEQYF.

Only a few counts were recorded for this clonotype. V usage is TRBV29-1 and J usage is TRBJ1-5; no definite D call. The germline V gene has CDR1 SQVTM and CDR2 ANQGSEA. The V end lost 4 bases, the J end lost 6 bases, and 10 bases lay between the germline ends. The CDR3 runs to 12 residues. CDR3 region: CSVGEVGQPQHF. The CDR3, as DNA: TGCAGCGTTGGGGAGGTTGGTCAGCCCCAGCATTTT.

This clonotype has a handful of counts. The gene calls are TRBV3-1 and TRBJ2-3, with 8 bases lining up with TRBD2. From germline, CDR1 is LGHDT and CDR2 YNNKEL (reference sequence). The CDR3 covers 15 residues. V lost 4 bases and J lost 5; bases outside the gene matches: 8. CDR3 in amino acids: CASSLRAGVGDTQYF. CDR3 coding DNA: TGTGCCAGCAGCCTGAGAGCGGGGGTTGGAGATACGCAGTATTTT.